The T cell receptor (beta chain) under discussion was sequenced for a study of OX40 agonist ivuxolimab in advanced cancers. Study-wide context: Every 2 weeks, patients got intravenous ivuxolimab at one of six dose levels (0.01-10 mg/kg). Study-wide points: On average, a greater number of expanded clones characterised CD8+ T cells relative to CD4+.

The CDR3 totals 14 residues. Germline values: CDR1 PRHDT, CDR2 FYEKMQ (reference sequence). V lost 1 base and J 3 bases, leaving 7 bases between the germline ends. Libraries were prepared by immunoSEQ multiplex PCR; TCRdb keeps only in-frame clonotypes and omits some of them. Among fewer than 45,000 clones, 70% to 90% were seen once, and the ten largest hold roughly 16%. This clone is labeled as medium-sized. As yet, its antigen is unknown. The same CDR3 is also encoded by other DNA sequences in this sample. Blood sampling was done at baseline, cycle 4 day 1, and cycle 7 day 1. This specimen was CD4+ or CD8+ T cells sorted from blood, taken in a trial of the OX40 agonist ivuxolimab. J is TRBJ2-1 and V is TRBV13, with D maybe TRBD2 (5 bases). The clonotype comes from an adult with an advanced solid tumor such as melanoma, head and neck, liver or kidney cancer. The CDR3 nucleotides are TGTGCCAGCAGCTTAGCGGGGAGCTACAATGAGCAGTTCTTC. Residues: CASSLAGSYNEQFF.